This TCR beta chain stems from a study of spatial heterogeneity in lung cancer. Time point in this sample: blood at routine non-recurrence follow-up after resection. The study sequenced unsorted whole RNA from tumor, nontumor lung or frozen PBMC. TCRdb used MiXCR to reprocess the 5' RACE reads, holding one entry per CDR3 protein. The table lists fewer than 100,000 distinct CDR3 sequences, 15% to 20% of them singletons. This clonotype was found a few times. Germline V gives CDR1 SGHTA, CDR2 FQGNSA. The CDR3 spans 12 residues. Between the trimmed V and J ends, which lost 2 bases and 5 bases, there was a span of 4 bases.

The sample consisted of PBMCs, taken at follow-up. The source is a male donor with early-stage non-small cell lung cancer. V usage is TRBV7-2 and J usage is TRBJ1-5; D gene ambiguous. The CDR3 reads CASSLSYQPQHF. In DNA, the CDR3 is TGTGCCAGCAGCTTAAGCTATCAGCCCCAGCATTTT.